A selection of T cell receptor beta chains follows, all from one sample in a study of long-term antiretroviral therapy in people with HIV. Clones were read by immunoSEQ multiplex PCR, and TCRdb kept only the in-frame ones, dropping some. The sample lists 30,000 or so clones, 70% to 85% seen once, with 7.5% to 9.5% in the top ten. The specimen was unsorted PBMCs, collected 3 years after starting antiretroviral therapy. These receptors all stem from a man between 35 and 55 years old with HIV. Both conserved end residues are part of each CDR3. A D gene is named only where the DNA matches it firmly. Where a row states a size, it is once, few, many or the class of an expanded clone; other rows omit it.

v_call: TRBV27; clone_size: once; d_call: .; j_call: TRBJ2-2; cdr3_length: 15; cdr3_nt: TGTGCCAGCAGTTTATTCCAAGGGAACACCGGGGAGCTGTTTTTT; cdr3_aa: CASSLFQGNTGELFF
v_call: TRBV6-4; clone_size: .; d_call: TRBD1; j_call: TRBJ2-2; cdr3_length: 15; cdr3_nt: TGTGCCAGCAGTCCCCGGGACAGGGGCACCGGGGAGCTGTTTTTT; cdr3_aa: CASSPRDRGTGELFF
v_call: TRBV5-4; clone_size: .; d_call: .; j_call: TRBJ1-2; cdr3_length: 14; cdr3_nt: TGTGCCAGCAGCTTTGGAGGGGTTAACTATGGCTACACCTTC; cdr3_aa: CASSFGGVNYGYTF
v_call: TRBV5-1; clone_size: .; d_call: .; j_call: TRBJ1-4; cdr3_length: 15; cdr3_nt: TGCGCCAGCAGCTTGGGTCAGCCAACTAATGAAAAACTGTTTTTT; cdr3_aa: CASSLGQPTNEKLFF
v_call: TRBV30; clone_size: .; d_call: TRBD1; j_call: TRBJ2-5; cdr3_length: 13; cdr3_nt: TGTGCCTGTGCGGGACAGGCACCTGGGCCCCAGTACTTC; cdr3_aa: CACAGQAPGPQYF
v_call: TRBV13; clone_size: once; d_call: TRBD2; j_call: TRBJ2-1; cdr3_length: 18; cdr3_nt: TGTGCCAGCAGCCTCCCTAAGACTAGCGGTAATAAAGGGAATGAGCAGTTCTTC; cdr3_aa: CASSLPKTSGNKGNEQFF
v_call: TRBV27; clone_size: .; d_call: .; j_call: TRBJ1-1; cdr3_length: 11; cdr3_nt: TGTGCCAGCAGTTTCTTGGGTGAAGCTTTCTTT; cdr3_aa: CASSFLGEAFF
v_call: TRBV6-1; clone_size: .; d_call: .; j_call: TRBJ1-6; cdr3_length: 14; cdr3_nt: TGTGCCAGCAGTCTAACACCGGAGTACTCACCCCTCCACTTT; cdr3_aa: CASSLTPEYSPLHF
v_call: TRBV29-1; clone_size: once; d_call: .; j_call: TRBJ2-3; cdr3_length: 10; cdr3_nt: TGCAGCACGGACACAGATACGCAGTATTTT; cdr3_aa: CSTDTDTQYF
v_call: TRBV11-3; clone_size: .; d_call: .; j_call: TRBJ2-1; cdr3_length: 13; cdr3_nt: TGTGCCAGCAGCTTAGGATGGGAGGATGAGCAGTTCTTC; cdr3_aa: CASSLGWEDEQFF
v_call: TRBV18; clone_size: .; d_call: .; j_call: TRBJ2-3; cdr3_length: 17; cdr3_nt: TGTGCCAGCTCCCCTCTGACCGATCTCAGGGGAACAGATACGCAGTATTTT; cdr3_aa: CASSPLTDLRGTDTQYF
v_call: TRBV19; clone_size: few; d_call: .; j_call: TRBJ2-2; cdr3_length: 11; cdr3_nt: TGTGCCAGTAAGGATGCAGGGGAGCTGTTTTTT; cdr3_aa: CASKDAGELFF
v_call: TRBV7-6; clone_size: .; d_call: TRBD2; j_call: TRBJ2-3; cdr3_length: 19; cdr3_nt: TGTGCCAGCAGCTTAGCAGGTTTAGCGGGAGGGCCTCCCGCCGATACGCAGTATTTT; cdr3_aa: CASSLAGLAGGPPADTQYF
v_call: TRBV21-1; clone_size: few; d_call: .; j_call: TRBJ2-3; cdr3_length: 10; cdr3_nt: TGTGCCAGCAGCACAGATACGCAGTATTTT; cdr3_aa: CASSTDTQYF
v_call: TRBV2; clone_size: .; d_call: .; j_call: TRBJ1-5; cdr3_length: 15; cdr3_nt: TGTGCCAGCAGTGATTACAGACAGGGCAATCAGCCCCAGCATTTT; cdr3_aa: CASSDYRQGNQPQHF
v_call: TRBV7-9; clone_size: .; d_call: .; j_call: TRBJ1-4; cdr3_length: 13; cdr3_nt: TGTGCCAGCAGCTTAGACCCCGATGAAAAACTGTTTTTT; cdr3_aa: CASSLDPDEKLFF
v_call: TRBV2; clone_size: .; d_call: TRBD1; j_call: TRBJ2-2; cdr3_length: 16; cdr3_nt: TGTGCCAGCAGTAAACAGGGGGCTGAGAACACCGGGGAGCTGTTTTTT; cdr3_aa: CASSKQGAENTGELFF
v_call: TRBV6-5; clone_size: .; d_call: TRBD1; j_call: TRBJ1-2; cdr3_length: 14; cdr3_nt: TGTGCCAGCAGTTATAAGGACAGGGGCTATGGCTACACCTTC; cdr3_aa: CASSYKDRGYGYTF
v_call: TRBV6-6; clone_size: .; d_call: .; j_call: TRBJ1-2; cdr3_length: 12; cdr3_nt: TGTGCCAGCACCTACGGACAGTCTGGCTACACCTTC; cdr3_aa: CASTYGQSGYTF
v_call: TRBV29-1; clone_size: few; d_call: TRBD1; j_call: TRBJ1-2; cdr3_length: 14; cdr3_nt: TGCAGCGCTCTGACAGGGACTCGGGCGTACGGCTACACCTTC; cdr3_aa: CSALTGTRAYGYTF
v_call: TRBV11-3; clone_size: .; d_call: TRBD2; j_call: TRBJ2-1; cdr3_length: 16; cdr3_nt: TGTGCCAGCAGCTTGGGGAGCGGGAGGGCCAGCAATGAGCAGTTCTTC; cdr3_aa: CASSLGSGRASNEQFF
v_call: TRBV6-5; clone_size: .; d_call: TRBD1; j_call: TRBJ1-2; cdr3_length: 15; cdr3_nt: TGTGCCAGCAGTCCAACAGGGGGCCATCCATCTGGCTACACCTTC; cdr3_aa: CASSPTGGHPSGYTF
v_call: TRBV4-1; clone_size: once; d_call: .; j_call: TRBJ1-2; cdr3_length: 15; cdr3_nt: TGCGCCAGCAGCCAAGAGGGGTCGGCTAACTATGGCTACACCTTC; cdr3_aa: CASSQEGSANYGYTF
v_call: TRBV6-6; clone_size: .; d_call: .; j_call: TRBJ2-7; cdr3_length: 14; cdr3_nt: TGTGCCAGCAGTTACGAGACGGTCTCCTACGAGCAGTACTTC; cdr3_aa: CASSYETVSYEQYF
v_call: TRBV19; clone_size: .; d_call: TRBD1; j_call: TRBJ1-1; cdr3_length: 14; cdr3_nt: TGTGCCAGTAGCGGACAGGGTTCGTACACTGAAGCTTTCTTT; cdr3_aa: CASSGQGSYTEAFF
v_call: TRBV9; clone_size: .; d_call: TRBD2; j_call: TRBJ2-1; cdr3_length: 15; cdr3_nt: TGTGCCAGCAGCGTCACTAGCGGGAGAGCTAGTGAGCAGTTCTTC; cdr3_aa: CASSVTSGRASEQFF
v_call: TRBV19; clone_size: .; d_call: .; j_call: TRBJ1-5; cdr3_length: 15; cdr3_nt: TGTGCCAGTAGAACTACGGGTTATAGCAATCAGCCCCAGCATTTT; cdr3_aa: CASRTTGYSNQPQHF
v_call: TRBV15; clone_size: .; d_call: TRBD1; j_call: TRBJ2-3; cdr3_length: 15; cdr3_nt: TGTGCCACCAGCAGATTCGGGACAGGGTCTTCTGCGCAGTATTTT; cdr3_aa: CATSRFGTGSSAQYF
v_call: TRBV13; clone_size: .; d_call: .; j_call: TRBJ2-5; cdr3_length: 14; cdr3_nt: TGTGCCAGCAGCTACACAGGGATCTCGGGGGAGCAGTACTTC; cdr3_aa: CASSYTGISGEQYF
v_call: TRBV5-5; clone_size: few; d_call: TRBD2; j_call: TRBJ2-5; cdr3_length: 17; cdr3_nt: TGTGCCAGCAGCTTGGAGACTAGCGGGAGGGCCGGGGAGACCCAGTACTTC; cdr3_aa: CASSLETSGRAGETQYF
v_call: TRBV5-1; clone_size: .; d_call: .; j_call: TRBJ1-3; cdr3_length: 14; cdr3_nt: TGCGCCAGCAGGTCGGGGGCTGCTGGAAACACCATATATTTT; cdr3_aa: CASRSGAAGNTIYF
v_call: TRBV9; clone_size: .; d_call: .; j_call: TRBJ1-2; cdr3_length: 12; cdr3_nt: TGTGCCAGCAGCGGGAGGGGTTTTGGCTACACCTTC; cdr3_aa: CASSGRGFGYTF
v_call: TRBV5-1; clone_size: .; d_call: .; j_call: TRBJ2-1; cdr3_length: 11; cdr3_nt: TGCGCCAGCAGCAAACCCCCGGAGCAGTTCTTC; cdr3_aa: CASSKPPEQFF
v_call: TRBV2; clone_size: .; d_call: .; j_call: TRBJ2-7; cdr3_length: 15; cdr3_nt: TGTGCCAGCAGTGAGTTCGTAGGGGAAACCTACGAGCAGTACTTC; cdr3_aa: CASSEFVGETYEQYF
v_call: TRBV4-2; clone_size: .; d_call: TRBD1; j_call: TRBJ1-6; cdr3_length: 14; cdr3_nt: TGTGCCAGCAGCCAAGCGACAGGGAATTCACCCCTCCACTTT; cdr3_aa: CASSQATGNSPLHF
v_call: TRBV30; clone_size: .; d_call: .; j_call: TRBJ2-2; cdr3_length: 14; cdr3_nt: TGTGCCTGGAGTGGGGGACTTGACACCGGGGAGCTGTTTTTT; cdr3_aa: CAWSGGLDTGELFF
v_call: TRBV10-3; clone_size: few; d_call: TRBD1; j_call: TRBJ2-7; cdr3_length: 15; cdr3_nt: TGTGCCATCAGTGAGTCCCAGGGGGCTACCTACGAGCAGTACTTC; cdr3_aa: CAISESQGATYEQYF
v_call: TRBV6-1; clone_size: .; d_call: .; j_call: TRBJ2-2; cdr3_length: 13; cdr3_nt: TGTGCCAGCAGTGTCGGGAACACCGGGGAGCTGTTTTTT; cdr3_aa: CASSVGNTGELFF
v_call: TRBV5-1; clone_size: .; d_call: .; j_call: TRBJ1-1; cdr3_length: 14; cdr3_nt: TGCGCCAGCAGCCCCTTCGAGGGGGACACTGAAGCTTTCTTT; cdr3_aa: CASSPFEGDTEAFF
v_call: TRBV5-6; clone_size: .; d_call: TRBD1; j_call: TRBJ1-3; cdr3_length: 16; cdr3_nt: TGTGCCAGCAGCTGGGGGACAGGGGAGATTGGAAACACCATATATTTT; cdr3_aa: CASSWGTGEIGNTIYF
v_call: TRBV11-3; clone_size: .; d_call: TRBD1; j_call: TRBJ1-1; cdr3_length: 14; cdr3_nt: TGTGCCAGCAGCCCCCGGACAGGTGGGGTGGAAGCTTTCTTT; cdr3_aa: CASSPRTGGVEAFF
v_call: TRBV2; clone_size: once; d_call: TRBD2; j_call: TRBJ2-7; cdr3_length: 14; cdr3_nt: TGTGCCAGCAGTGAACTAGCGGGGTCCTACGAGCAGTACTTC; cdr3_aa: CASSELAGSYEQYF
v_call: TRBV19; clone_size: .; d_call: .; j_call: TRBJ2-7; cdr3_length: 15; cdr3_nt: TGTGCCAGTAGCACGGGGGACACCTCCTCCTACGAGCAGTACTTC; cdr3_aa: CASSTGDTSSYEQYF
v_call: TRBV27; clone_size: few; d_call: TRBD1; j_call: TRBJ1-2; cdr3_length: 14; cdr3_nt: TGTGCCAGCAGCCCTGACAGGGACAGCTATGGCTACACCTTC; cdr3_aa: CASSPDRDSYGYTF
v_call: TRBV5-1; clone_size: .; d_call: .; j_call: TRBJ1-1; cdr3_length: 15; cdr3_nt: TGCGCCAGCAGCTTGGTCTCAGGGGCGAACACTGAAGCTTTCTTT; cdr3_aa: CASSLVSGANTEAFF
v_call: TRBV5-6; clone_size: .; d_call: TRBD1; j_call: TRBJ2-7; cdr3_length: 15; cdr3_nt: TGTGCCAGCAGCCCCGGGACAGGGGGCGTTTACGAGCAGTACTTC; cdr3_aa: CASSPGTGGVYEQYF
v_call: TRBV5-1; clone_size: .; d_call: .; j_call: TRBJ1-4; cdr3_length: 16; cdr3_nt: TGCGCCAGCAGCTTGGGATCAGGGTCCTCTAATGAAAAACTGTTTTTT; cdr3_aa: CASSLGSGSSNEKLFF
v_call: TRBV7-8; clone_size: .; d_call: .; j_call: TRBJ2-7; cdr3_length: 13; cdr3_nt: TGTGCCAGCAGCTTCGGACCCTACTACGAGCAGTACTTC; cdr3_aa: CASSFGPYYEQYF